This T cell receptor beta chain came from a study of T-cell reconstitution after alpha-beta-depleted transplantation in children (dated by TCRdb to the mid-2010s). For context, the study as a whole: T-cell immune reconstitution after TCRalphabeta/CD19-depleted allogeneic hematopoietic cell transplantation in children was quantitatively tracked in the study by means of TCR repertoire profiling.

Concerning this clonotype itself: The antigen it binds to is not known. Base qualities are not recorded, but no much larger clone differs from it by a single base.

The CDR3 starts with the cysteine, ends with the phenylalanine, and has 16 residues. Only the CDR3 region is kept as DNA, spanning 48 bases read in frame from base 1. The germline V gene supplies CDR1 SGHTA and CDR2 FQGNSA. V sheds 5 bases and J sheds 7 bases, leaving 21 bases between their ends. Library preparation was by PCR. Instrument used: Illumina HiSeq 2500. Molecular barcoding was employed in the preparation of TCR libraries, with unique molecular identifiers being used to normalize TCRbeta repertoire quantification. TCRdb handled the public reads itself, with Q25 trimming in fastp and clone calling in MiXCR, and kept productive beta chains. Each entry is one CDR3 protein sequence, shown with its most common DNA and genes. Present in this sample are roughly 190,000 distinct CDR3 sequences, roughly 15% of which were seen just once. About 12% of the sample comes from the top ten.

Sequences were derived from PBMCs from the stem cell graft donor, sampled from the stem cell graft. The receptor's source is a human donor who donated a stem cell graft to a child with acute lymphoblastic leukemia. The rearrangement combines TRBV7-2 with TRBJ2-1; the D gene is perhaps TRBD1 or TRBD2, as each covers 6 bases. CDR3 region: CASSALRGSGRNEQFF. The sequence in DNA is TGTGCCAGCAGCGCACTAAGGGGGAGCGGGCGAAATGAGCAGTTCTTC.